The source of this TCR beta chain is a study of cytomegalovirus exposure and HLA in healthy donors (TCRdb year 2017). A note on the overall study: An earlier analysis of 587 of the donors reported approximately 270 Gb of sequence data and about 100 million unique TCR beta sequences from roughly 200 million T cells. Rather than drawing on any new phenotypic data, the later analysis identified candidate immune exposures from TCR beta sequences and the way those sequences occurred across donors. Using immunosequencing, the study profiled T cell repertoires from 666 subjects and related those repertoires to cytomegalovirus serostatus. A separate validation cohort of approximately 120 different subjects was used in addition to the roughly 670-subject first cohort. A later genetic analysis used genome-wide SNP genotypes for about 55% of the 666 donors, treating that subset as a discovery cohort. An earlier analysis of several hundred of the donors applied high-throughput TCR beta sequencing to assess whether each TCR beta V gene segment acted as functional or pseudogenic. The aim of the study was to test whether cataloging public T cell receptors could identify signatures of past pathogen exposure. Roughly 300 gigabases of sequencing data and 80 million or so unique TCR sequences were included in an early release covering several hundred HLA-typed donors. Of the 398 genotyped donors, less than 85% were placed in the genetic ancestry cluster associated with self-reported Caucasian donors. A later analysis re-examined previously published TCR beta repertoires from just over 650 donors and added high-resolution HLA genotyping to investigate patterns of TCR occurrence. To predict cytomegalovirus infection status, the study brought together high-throughput TCR immunosequencing, statistical association of individual TCRs with disease status, and machine learning. All discovery cohort repertoires had been generated using a single sequencing platform. The number of donors typed differed by locus, with 629-630 for A, B, C, DRB1 and DQB1, 522 for DQA1, nearly 610 for DPA1, and some 450 for DPB1. Donor age, sex, ethnicity and CMV serostatus were compiled alongside the repertoire data. HLA typing covered class I and class II loci at four-digit resolution. Roughly five DR-DQ haplotypes were treated as single units for association and clustering because of strong linkage in the cohort. Across 300 to 500 genotyped donors of the cohort, an average of about 250,000 unique TCR beta nucleotide sequences per donor were sequenced, and 15% to 20% of those sequences were non-productive.

CDR1 and CDR2 are drawn from the germline V gene: SGHTA, FQGNSA. A distance of 8 bases separates the germline ends of V and J, which lose 2 bases and 1 base respectively. Taken from cysteine to phenylalanine, the CDR3 has 14 residues. The entry retains the CDR3 DNA only, 42 bases that are in frame from base 1. Points on this clone: Its recognized antigen is unknown. Base qualities are not provided; no much larger clone lies one nucleotide away.

Beyond this particular receptor, the publication reports: When HLA alleles, especially DR and DQ, strongly co-occurred, TCR associations were difficult to assign to individual alleles. The authors suggested that the approach could potentially be generalized to other disease states and immunological phenotypes. Most TCR sequences were seen in very few donors, while some public TCRs were found in many individuals. Three of the identified cytomegalovirus-associated TCR beta chains were confirmed in vitro to be specific for cytomegalovirus antigens. In a later analysis, several top co-occurrence clusters were reported to appear linked to parvovirus B19, influenza, CMV and Epstein-Barr virus. The only immune exposure information available for the cohort was CMV serostatus. A later genetic analysis reported fewer N-insertions in productive TCRs among donors in an Asian-associated ancestry cluster than the 666-donor mean. An earlier analysis of around 500 of the donors showed that most TCR beta V segments appeared in productive rearrangements either about 90% or about 30% of the time, which broadly matched IMGT annotations. Because the 87-base-pair reads could not distinguish some IMGT-functional V segments, including TRBV6-2 and TRBV6-3, those segments were excluded. Cytomegalovirus status was reported to be diagnosed by the classifier with high specificity and sensitivity in both the original and validation cohorts. The sequencing pipeline was judged likely to have produced a cluster of highly shared sequence variants as a technical artifact. In a later analysis, HLA-associated TCR beta chains showed more clonal expansion and lower generation probabilities than non-associated chains that were equally common. Because counts were too low, some 17 rarely observed V segments, including chromosome 9 orphons, were left out of the earlier analysis of about 620 of the donors. In a later analysis, TCR association rates were found to vary across HLA loci, with the most associated TCRs seen for DRB1 alleles and the fewest for HLA-C alleles. In this cohort, only TCR beta chains were sequenced, and detectable features were limited by the absence of alpha or paired-chain data. Linkage disequilibrium might explain the correlated functional status among segregating V segments, but an unknown experimental factor could not be excluded. An association between a missense DCLRE1C variant and V-gene and J-gene trimming of TCR beta chains was found in a later genetic analysis and replicated in an independent cohort. The study listed 164 TCR beta chains as associated with cytomegalovirus. Most CMV-associated TCR beta chains appeared to be HLA-restricted in a later analysis, and the HLA associations seemed to be driven largely by CMV exposure. In a later analysis, 16,951 TCR beta sequences were associated with specific HLA alleles at a false discovery rate of 0.05. A further reported finding was that TCR beta sequences accurately predicted the HLA-A and HLA-B alleles for most subjects in the first cohort. Because HLA typing was unavailable for some donors at each locus, only the typed subset was used in association tests. The presence/absence analyses assumed that sequencing depth was roughly uniform across donors, and that assumption may not be true.

The library was obtained by the immunoSEQ multiplex PCR assay. A mixture of 60 forward primers for TCR Vbeta segments and 13 reverse primers for TCR Jbeta segments was used in the multiplex PCR. A multiplex PCR assay on genomic DNA amplified the CDR3 region of rearranged TCR beta genes. Amplified TCR beta libraries were sequenced as 87-base-pair reads on the Illumina HiSeq System. The authors processed their data as follows. Across the 500 to 850 repertoires, a later analysis counted some 81 million unique TCR beta chains, approximately 10 million of which were shared by at least two donors. Raw reads were error-corrected and collapsed into unique sequences by a nearest-neighbor algorithm in which closely related sequences were merged to remove PCR and sequencing errors. V, D and J gene segments were assigned by aligning CDR3 sequences to IMGT reference sequences. For a sequence to be retained, a match of at least six nucleotides to both a V gene segment and a J gene segment was required. Rearrangements were classified as productive when the CDR3 lacked stop codons and remained in frame with V and J, and all other rearrangements were classified as non-productive. CDR3 was defined by IMGT convention, running from the second conserved V-encoded cysteine to the conserved J-encoded phenylalanine. In an earlier analysis of more than 550 of the donors, sequences lacking an unambiguous match to a single V gene segment were excluded. In an earlier analysis of approximately 560 of the donors, a V segment was called functional when productive rearrangements were above 56.7%, and segregating when the standard deviation between donors exceeded 5%. A statistical classification framework was developed to diagnose cytomegalovirus status using the catalog of TCR beta chain sequences. V and J gene assignment, in a later analysis, came from comparing TCR nucleotide sequences with IMGT/GENE-DB human TR gene sequences. In a later analysis, CDR3 sequences and most-parsimonious VDJ recombination scenarios were assigned using the TCRdist pipeline. In a later analysis, each TCR beta chain was defined by its CDR3 amino acid sequence together with its V-gene family, and reads lacking a unique V-gene family were excluded. To address suspected cross-contamination and a sequencing artifact, a later analysis removed around 600 highly shared, low-generation-probability nucleotide sequences. For each public chain, a later analysis derived a clonal expansion index from normalized ranks of inferred template counts within each repertoire. In a later analysis, generation probabilities were computed using a VDJ recombination model fitted to out-of-frame rearrangements, and the results were checked against IGoR. In a later analysis, hypergeometric tests were used to score TCR-TCR, TCR-HLA and TCR-CMV co-occurrence, with a repertoire-size bias correction applied to TCR pairs. A later analysis estimated false discovery rates by permuting HLA or CMV assignments 20 times. In a later analysis, co-occurring TCRs were grouped using DBSCAN, and TCRdist sequence similarity was added for clustering within HLA-allele-positive subsets. Co-occurrence clustering excluded repertoires with fewer than 30,000 or more than 120,000 public chains, plus five with anomalous nucleotide sharing. This is the immuneACCESS table as TCRdb keeps it, with only in-frame sequences that have V and J called. A part of the clones is gone; compared with another copy, unresolved V genes explain less than half, and the rest is unexplained. The V and J calls and the clone size are those of that table, but D and trimming were determined from the DNA. Across this sample there are about 160,000 clones, with roughly 87% seen only once. 0.7% to 1% of the sample goes to the ten largest clones.

In total, 666 healthy bone marrow donors made up the cohort. At the time of sampling, every cohort member was nominally healthy, though immune exposures that went unrecorded were likely present. The donor was CMV seronegative and belonged to the group of approximately 320 seronegative cohort members. Every donor gave a peripheral blood sample, and the peripheral blood mononuclear cells from that sample were used for TCR beta sequencing. Genomic DNA was extracted from the blood cell samples with the Qiagen DNeasy Blood Extraction Kit. This chain is built from TRBV7-2 and TRBJ1-1, with no confident D gene call. This receptor was identified in a woman aged 30 to 39 in good health and CMV-seronegative. The sequencing sample was made of PBMCs. Here is the DNA: TGTGCCAGCAGCTTAAGTTGGCAGAACACTGAAGCTTTCTTT. It encodes CASSLSWQNTEAFF.